The 7 T cell receptor beta chains below all came from one sample that was sequenced in a study of identical twins. Each CDR3 protein gets one entry after TCRdb re-called the 5' RACE reads with MiXCR. The sample yields approximately 670,000 distinct CDR3 sequences, around 6% seen once. The sequencing sample was made of naive T cells sorted from blood. These receptors came from a man between 18 and 29 years old in good health.

With respect to this clonotype: Since no conserved phenylalanine or tryptophan closes the CDR3, a read error is the likely cause. This chain links TRBV5-6 with TRBJ2-6, with D hard to call. The CDR3 extends over 13 amino acids. Trimming pared 1 base from V and 2 bases from J, leaving 1 base between. Per the germline V gene, CDR1 is SGHDT and CDR2 is YYEEEE. Here the CDR3 reads CASSLPGANVLTS. In nucleotides, the CDR3 is TGTGCCAGCAGCTTGCCTGGGGCCAACGTCCTGACTTCC.

This clonotype appeared a few times. This chain links TRBV20-1 with TRBJ2-3; tentative D call: TRBD1 (6 bases). Germline V gene sequence: CDR1 DFQATT, CDR2 SNEGSKA (reference sequence). V dropped 6 bases and J dropped 4 bases, with 11 bases sitting between them. The CDR3 is 12 amino acids. The CDR3 nucleotides read TGCAGTGCATCTGGACAGCCAGATACGCAGTATTTT. Protein product: CSASGQPDTQYF.

A note on this clonotype: The CDR3 ends on some other residue instead of the conserved phenylalanine or tryptophan, so this is likely a read error. The chain uses TRBV12-3 or TRBV12-4 and TRBJ2-7; 10 nucleotides line up with TRBD1. This CDR3 comprises 15 residues. V shed 4 bases, J shed 3 bases, and the junction held 6 bases outside the gene matches. Here the CDR3 DNA reads TGTGCCAGCAGTTCGGGACAGGGGCTGTTCTACGAGCAGTACTAC. As protein: CASSSGQGLFYEQYY.

The chain links TRBV7-2 to TRBJ2-7; D is undetermined. The V gene's germline CDR1 is SGHTA and CDR2 FQGNSA. Trimming stripped 0 bases from V and 6 bases from J, with 18 bases between. The CDR3 has 16 amino acids. DNA of the CDR3: TGTGCCAGCAGCTTAGCCGGCCCCCACGGCCCGCGCGAGCAGTACTTC. This gives the protein CASSLAGPHGPREQYF.

This clonotype came up a few times. J is TRBJ2-1 and V is TRBV28, with 12 bases lining up with TRBD2. The CDR3 length is 19 residues. Trimming cost V 2 bases and J 8 bases; bases outside gene matches: 16. Germline V gene data show CDR1 as MDHEN and CDR2 as SYDVKM. The CDR3 DNA follows: TGTGCCAGCAGTTTAGAGAGGACCCTAGCGGGAGGGCCTAATGATGAGCAGTTCTTC. Protein: CASSLERTLAGGPNDEQFF.

This clonotype showed up many times. J is TRBJ2-1 and V is TRBV6-1; D may correspond to TRBD1 or TRBD2 (6 bases each). The V end was cut by 2 bases, the J end by 1 base, with 9 bases between. The germline V gene encodes CDR1 MNHNS and CDR2 SASEGT. The CDR3 is made up of 15 amino acids. In DNA, the CDR3 is TGTGCCAGCAGTGAATTAGGGGGGTCCTACAATGAGCAGTTCTTC. Translated: CASSELGGSYNEQFF.

The chain couples TRBV15 to TRBJ2-3; unclear D gene. Trimming removed 5 bases from V and 1 base from J, with 13 bases in between. The CDR3 has 15 residues. Germline loops: CDR1 LNHNV, CDR2 YYDKDF (reference sequence). In DNA form, the CDR3 reads TGTGCCACCAGCTCCCTAACCTCACGCACAGATACGCAGTATTTT. Translating gives CATSSLTSRTDTQYF.